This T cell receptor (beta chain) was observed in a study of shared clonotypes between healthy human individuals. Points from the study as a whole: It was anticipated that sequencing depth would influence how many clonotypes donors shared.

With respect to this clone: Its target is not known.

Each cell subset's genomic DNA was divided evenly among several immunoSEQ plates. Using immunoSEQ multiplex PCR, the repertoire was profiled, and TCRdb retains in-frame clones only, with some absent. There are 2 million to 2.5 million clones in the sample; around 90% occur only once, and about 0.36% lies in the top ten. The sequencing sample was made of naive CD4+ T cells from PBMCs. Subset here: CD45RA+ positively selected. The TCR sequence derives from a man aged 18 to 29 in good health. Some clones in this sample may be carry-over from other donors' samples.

CDR3 sequence: CASSQGLPSQETQYF. In DNA form, the CDR3 reads TGTGCCAGCAGCCAAGGGCTGCCGAGCCAAGAGACCCAGTACTTC. The chain joins TRBV14 to TRBJ2-5; D is undetermined. The germline gives CDR1 SGHDN, CDR2 FVKESK. The V and J ends lost 1 base and 1 base respectively, with 10 bases between them. The CDR3 consists of 15 residues.